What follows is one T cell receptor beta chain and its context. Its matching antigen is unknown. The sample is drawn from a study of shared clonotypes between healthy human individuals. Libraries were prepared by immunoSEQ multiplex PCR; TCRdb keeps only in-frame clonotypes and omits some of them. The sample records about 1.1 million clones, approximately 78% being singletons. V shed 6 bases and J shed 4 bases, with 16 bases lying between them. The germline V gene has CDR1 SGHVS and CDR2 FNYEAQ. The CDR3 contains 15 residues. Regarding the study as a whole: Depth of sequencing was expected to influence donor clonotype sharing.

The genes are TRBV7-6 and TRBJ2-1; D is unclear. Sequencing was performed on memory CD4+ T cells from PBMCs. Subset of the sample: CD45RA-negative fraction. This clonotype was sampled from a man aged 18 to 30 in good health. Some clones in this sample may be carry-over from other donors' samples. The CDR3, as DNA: TGTGCCAGCAGTAAGGCGGCCGTGAAATACAATGAGCAGTTCTTC. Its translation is CASSKAAVKYNEQFF.